A selection of T cell receptor beta chains follows, all from one sample in a study of OX40 agonist ivuxolimab in advanced cancers. Repertoires were generated with immunoSEQ multiplex PCR, while TCRdb's copy carries only in-frame clones and drops some. Counted here are 51,000 or so clones, approximately 90% occurring once; the ten biggest clones make up around 15%. The input for sequencing was CD4+ or CD8+ T cells sorted from blood, taken in a trial of the OX40 agonist ivuxolimab. The receptors stem from an adult with an advanced solid tumor such as melanoma, head and neck, liver or kidney cancer. The CDR3 runs from the conserved cysteine through the conserved F or W. The D gene is left open where the match is weak. Clone size is given for some rows only: seen once, a few or many times, or a class if the clone is expanded.

TRBV2	few	.	TRBJ1-2	CAANGKGYTF	TGTGCCGCCAACGGGAAGGGCTACACCTTC
TRBV19	.	.	TRBJ2-7	CASRPSTDSYEQYF	TGTGCCAGTAGACCATCGACGGATTCCTACGAGCAGTACTTC
TRBV4-1	.	TRBD1	TRBJ1-2	CASSQDWGTGAVRGYTF	TGCGCCAGCAGCCAAGATTGGGGGACAGGGGCGGTTAGAGGCTACACCTTC
TRBV4-1	.	TRBD1	TRBJ2-7	CASSQRTGGIFYEQYF	TGCGCCAGCAGCCAGAGGACAGGGGGCATATTTTACGAGCAGTACTTC
TRBV6-6	.	.	TRBJ1-1	CASSYSSQGTEAFF	TGTGCCAGCAGTTATTCGTCACAGGGAACTGAAGCTTTCTTT
TRBV5-4	.	TRBD1	TRBJ2-7	CASTDRDQSYEQYF	TGTGCCAGCACAGACAGGGATCAATCCTACGAGCAGTACTTC
TRBV6-5	.	.	TRBJ1-2	CASSYSRTGSGYGYTF	TGTGCCAGCAGTTACTCGAGAACAGGGAGTGGCTATGGCTACACCTTC
TRBV5-1	.	TRBD1	TRBJ2-7	CASSLGTGVPYEQYF	TGCGCCAGCAGCTTGGGGACAGGGGTTCCCTACGAGCAGTACTTC
TRBV30	.	.	TRBJ1-1	CAWSDPGGEAFF	TGTGCCTGGAGTGACCCCGGAGGAGAAGCTTTCTTT
TRBV5-1	.	.	TRBJ1-5	CASSLGEGNQPQHF	TGCGCCAGCAGCTTAGGGGAGGGCAATCAGCCCCAGCATTTT
TRBV11-2	.	TRBD2	TRBJ2-5	CASSLDPETSGEETQYF	TGTGCCAGCAGCTTAGATCCGGAGACTAGCGGGGAAGAGACCCAGTACTTC
TRBV9	.	TRBD2	TRBJ2-7	CASSVAGGREQYF	TGTGCCAGCAGCGTAGCGGGGGGGCGCGAGCAGTACTTC
TRBV30	.	.	TRBJ1-1	CAWAQNTEAFF	TGTGCCTGGGCCCAGAACACTGAAGCTTTCTTT
TRBV11-2	.	TRBD1	TRBJ2-7	CASSLARGHNEQYF	TGTGCCAGCAGCTTAGCGAGGGGGCACAACGAGCAGTACTTC
TRBV6-5	.	.	TRBJ2-7	CASSYGQIYEQYF	TGTGCCAGCAGTTACGGTCAGATCTACGAGCAGTACTTC
TRBV30	few	.	TRBJ1-2	CAWSVGYYGYTF	TGTGCCTGGAGTGTAGGGTACTATGGCTACACCTTC
TRBV5-6	.	TRBD1	TRBJ1-2	CASSPGDRGIGGYTF	TGTGCCAGCAGCCCGGGTGACAGGGGCATAGGAGGCTACACCTTC
TRBV10-3	.	.	TRBJ2-2	CAMGKTVANTGELFF	TGTGCCATGGGGAAGACAGTCGCGAACACCGGGGAGCTGTTTTTT
TRBV2	few	.	TRBJ2-5	CASRDPRGLSTSSKTQYF	TGTGCCAGCAGGGACCCCCGGGGCCTTAGTACGAGTTCGAAGACCCAGTACTTC
TRBV29-1	.	.	TRBJ2-1	CSVRTSEEQFF	TGCAGCGTTCGGACCAGTGAAGAGCAGTTCTTC
TRBV27	.	.	TRBJ1-2	CASSAGRNYGYTF	TGTGCCAGCAGTGCGGGCCGCAACTATGGCTACACCTTC
TRBV5-1	.	TRBD1	TRBJ2-7	CASSRDRVSVYEQYF	TGCGCCAGCAGCCGGGACAGGGTTTCCGTCTACGAGCAGTACTTC
TRBV6-5	few	TRBD1	TRBJ1-1	CASSYGDSEAFF	TGTGCCAGCAGTTATGGGGACAGTGAAGCTTTCTTT
TRBV27	.	TRBD1	TRBJ2-3	CASSWDRSAGGTQYF	TGTGCCAGCAGCTGGGACAGAAGCGCCGGTGGTACGCAGTATTTT
TRBV5-1	.	.	TRBJ2-7	CASSLAATSYEQYF	TGCGCCAGCAGCTTGGCGGCCACTTCCTACGAGCAGTACTTC
TRBV4-1	.	.	TRBJ1-5	CASSLSEVAENQPQHF	TGCGCCAGCAGCCTAAGCGAGGTGGCAGAGAATCAGCCCCAGCATTTT
TRBV29-1	.	.	TRBJ2-7	CSVPGGPYEQYF	TGCAGCGTCCCCGGCGGTCCCTACGAGCAGTACTTC
TRBV19	.	TRBD2	TRBJ2-1	CASSHRGLAVDEQFF	TGTGCCAGTAGTCACCGGGGACTAGCGGTCGATGAGCAGTTCTTC
TRBV27	.	.	TRBJ2-7	CATARDDGEQYF	TGTGCCACCGCACGGGATGACGGCGAGCAGTACTTC
TRBV27	.	.	TRBJ1-2	CASSLTVALVLDYGYTF	TGTGCCAGCAGTTTAACGGTAGCCTTAGTTTTAGACTATGGCTACACCTTC
TRBV5-4	.	.	TRBJ1-3	CASIKTGDSGNTIYF	TGTGCCAGCATAAAAACAGGCGACTCTGGAAACACCATATATTTT
TRBV30	once	.	TRBJ1-5	CAWSPGSNQPQHF	TGTGCCTGGAGTCCGGGGAGCAATCAGCCCCAGCATTTT
TRBV7-9	once	.	TRBJ2-7	CASSPGTVISYEQYF	TGTGCCAGCAGCCCGGGGACCGTAATTTCCTACGAGCAGTACTTC
TRBV5-6	.	.	TRBJ1-1	CASSHTRNTEAFF	TGTGCCAGCAGCCACACACGGAACACTGAAGCTTTCTTT
TRBV2	.	.	TRBJ2-7	CAGATGAEQYF	TGTGCCGGGGCTACCGGCGCCGAGCAGTACTTC
TRBV5-1	.	.	TRBJ2-1	CASSPGESSYNEQFF	TGCGCCAGCAGCCCCGGGGAGAGCTCCTACAATGAGCAGTTCTTC
TRBV30	.	.	TRBJ1-2	CAWSIEGAEGYTF	TGTGCCTGGAGTATTGAGGGCGCGGAGGGCTACACCTTC
TRBV6-5	.	.	TRBJ2-7	CASSPGYSGTYEQYF	TGTGCCAGCAGTCCGGGGTATAGCGGAACCTACGAGCAGTACTTC
TRBV7-2	.	.	TRBJ2-7	CASSPWTFYEQYF	TGTGCCAGCAGCCCTTGGACTTTCTACGAGCAGTACTTC
TRBV2	.	.	TRBJ1-5	CASSEGGRQPQHF	TGTGCCAGCAGTGAAGGGGGGCGGCAGCCCCAGCATTTT
TRBV5-1	.	.	TRBJ2-5	CASSLDVASKETQYF	TGCGCCAGCAGCTTGGACGTCGCATCGAAAGAGACCCAGTACTTC
TRBV27	once	.	TRBJ1-4	CASSFMRRGVGEKLFF	TGTGCCAGCAGTTTTATGAGGCGGGGAGTGGGGGAAAAACTGTTTTTT
TRBV7-9	.	.	TRBJ1-1	CASSLDQGIGLLNTEAFF	TGTGCCAGCAGCTTAGATCAGGGGATTGGGCTGTTGAACACTGAAGCTTTCTTT
TRBV12-5	.	.	TRBJ1-4	CASGFDTGTFNEKLFF	TGTGCTAGTGGTTTCGACACCGGGACCTTTAATGAAAAACTGTTTTTT
TRBV6-4	many	.	TRBJ2-2	CASSAGDTGELFF	TGTGCCAGCAGTGCGGGGGACACCGGGGAGCTGTTTTTT
TRBV5-4	.	.	TRBJ2-3	CASRAGDRGTDTQYF	TGTGCCAGCAGGGCCGGGGATAGGGGCACAGATACGCAGTATTTT
TRBV2	.	TRBD1	TRBJ2-5	CASSSGTGGPQLQETQYF	TGTGCCAGCAGCTCCGGGACAGGGGGCCCTCAGCTTCAAGAGACCCAGTACTTC